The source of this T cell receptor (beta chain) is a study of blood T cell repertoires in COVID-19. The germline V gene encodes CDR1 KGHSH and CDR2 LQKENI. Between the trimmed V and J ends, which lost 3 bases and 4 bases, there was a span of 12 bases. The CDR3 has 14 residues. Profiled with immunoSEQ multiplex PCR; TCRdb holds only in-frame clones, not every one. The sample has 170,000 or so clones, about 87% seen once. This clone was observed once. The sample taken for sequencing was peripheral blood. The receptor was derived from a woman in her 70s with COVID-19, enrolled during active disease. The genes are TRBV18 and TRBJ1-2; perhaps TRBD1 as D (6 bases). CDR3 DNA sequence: TGTGCCAGCTCACCCCCGGACAGCCGCTATGGCTACACCTTC. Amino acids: CASSPPDSRYGYTF. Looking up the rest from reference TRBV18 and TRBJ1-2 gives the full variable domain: NAGVMQNPRHLVRRRGQEARLRCSPMKGHSHVYWYRQLPEEGLKFMVYLQKENIIDESGMPKERFSAEFPKEGPSILRIQQVVRGDSAAYFCASSPPDSRYGYTFGSGTRLTVV.